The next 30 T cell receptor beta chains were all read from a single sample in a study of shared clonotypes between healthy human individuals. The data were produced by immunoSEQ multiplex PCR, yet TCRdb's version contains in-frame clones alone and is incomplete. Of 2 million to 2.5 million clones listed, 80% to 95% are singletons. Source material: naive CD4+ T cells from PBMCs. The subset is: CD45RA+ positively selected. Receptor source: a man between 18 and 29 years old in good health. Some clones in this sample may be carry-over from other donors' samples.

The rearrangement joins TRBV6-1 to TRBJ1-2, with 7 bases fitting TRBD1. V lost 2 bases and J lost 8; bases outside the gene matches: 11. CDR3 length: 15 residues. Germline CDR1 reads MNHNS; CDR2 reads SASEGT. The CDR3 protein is CASSERDSSFGGYTF. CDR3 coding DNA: TGTGCCAGCAGTGAAAGGGACAGCTCCTTCGGGGGCTACACCTTC.

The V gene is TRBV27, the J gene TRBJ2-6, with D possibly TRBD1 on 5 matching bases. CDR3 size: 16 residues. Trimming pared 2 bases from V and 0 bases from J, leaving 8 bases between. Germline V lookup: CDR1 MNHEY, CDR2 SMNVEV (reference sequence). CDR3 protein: CASSLTRVSGANVLTF. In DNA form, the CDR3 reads TGTGCCAGCAGTTTAACCAGGGTCTCTGGGGCCAACGTCCTGACTTTC.

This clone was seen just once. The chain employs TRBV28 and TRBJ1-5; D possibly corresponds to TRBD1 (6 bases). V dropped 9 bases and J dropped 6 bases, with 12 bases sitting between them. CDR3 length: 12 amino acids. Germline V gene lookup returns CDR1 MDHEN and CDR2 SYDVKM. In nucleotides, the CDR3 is TGTGCCAGTCAACAGGGAGTTCAGCCCCAGCATTTT. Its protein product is CASQQGVQPQHF. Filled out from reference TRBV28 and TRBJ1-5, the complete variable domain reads DVKVTQSSRYLVKRTGEKVFLECVQDMDHENMFWYRQDPGLGLRLIYFSYDVKMKEKGDIPEGYSVSREKKERFSLILESASTNQTSMYLCASQQGVQPQHFGDGTRLSIL.

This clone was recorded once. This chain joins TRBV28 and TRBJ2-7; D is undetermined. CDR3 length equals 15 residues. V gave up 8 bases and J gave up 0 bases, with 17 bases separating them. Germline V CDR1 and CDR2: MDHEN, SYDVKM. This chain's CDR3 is CASAAHQAGSYEQYF. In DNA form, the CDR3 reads TGTGCCAGCGCAGCCCACCAGGCAGGCTCCTACGAGCAGTACTTC.

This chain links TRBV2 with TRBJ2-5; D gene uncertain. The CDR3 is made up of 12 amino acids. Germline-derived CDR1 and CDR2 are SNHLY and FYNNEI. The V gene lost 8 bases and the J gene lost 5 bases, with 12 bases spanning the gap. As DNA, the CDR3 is TGTGCCAGCGAGACGATCCTGGAGACCCAGTACTTC. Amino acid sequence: CASETILETQYF.

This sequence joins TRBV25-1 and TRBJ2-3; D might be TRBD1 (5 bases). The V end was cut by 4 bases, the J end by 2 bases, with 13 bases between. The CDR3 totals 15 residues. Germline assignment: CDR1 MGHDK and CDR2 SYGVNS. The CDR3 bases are TGTGCCAGCAGTGCAACAGGTGCAGACACAGATACGCAGTATTTT. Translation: CASSATGADTDTQYF.

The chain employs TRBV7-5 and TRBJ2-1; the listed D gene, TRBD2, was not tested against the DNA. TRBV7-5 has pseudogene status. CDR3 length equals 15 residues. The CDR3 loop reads CARKARLGSYNEQFF. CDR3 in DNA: TGTGCCAGAAAAGCGAGACTAGGTTCTTACAATGAGCAGTTCTTC.

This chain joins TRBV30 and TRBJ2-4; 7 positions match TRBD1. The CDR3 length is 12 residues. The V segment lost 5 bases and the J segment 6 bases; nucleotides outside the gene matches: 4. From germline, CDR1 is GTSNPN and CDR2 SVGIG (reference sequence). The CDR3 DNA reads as TGTGCCTGGGGACAGGATTTAAACATTCAGTACTTC. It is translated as CAWGQDLNIQYF. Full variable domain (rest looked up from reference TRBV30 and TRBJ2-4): SQTIHQWPATLVQPVGSPLSLECTVEGTSNPNLYWYRQAAGRGLQLLFYSVGIGQISSEVPQNLSASRPQDRQFILSSKKLLLSDSGFYLCAWGQDLNIQYFGAGTRLSVL.

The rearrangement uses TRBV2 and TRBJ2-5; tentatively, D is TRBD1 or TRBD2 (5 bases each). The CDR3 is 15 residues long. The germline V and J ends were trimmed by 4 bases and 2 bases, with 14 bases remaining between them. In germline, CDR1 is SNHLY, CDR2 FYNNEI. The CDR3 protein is CASSGQRGGQETQYF. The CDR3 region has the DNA TGTGCCAGCAGTGGACAGAGGGGTGGTCAAGAGACCCAGTACTTC.

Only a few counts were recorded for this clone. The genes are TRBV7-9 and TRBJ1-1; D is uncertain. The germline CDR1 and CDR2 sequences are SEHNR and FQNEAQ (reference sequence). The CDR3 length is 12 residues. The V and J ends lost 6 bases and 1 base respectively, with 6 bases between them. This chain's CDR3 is CASSRENTEAFF. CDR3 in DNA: TGTGCCAGCAGTCGGGAGAACACTGAAGCTTTCTTT. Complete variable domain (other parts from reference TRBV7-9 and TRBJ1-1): DTGVSQNPRHKITKRGQNVTFRCDPISEHNRLYWYRQTLGQGPEFLTYFQNEAQLEKSRLLSDRFSAERPKGSFSTLEIQRTEQGDSAMYLCASSRENTEAFFGQGTRLTVV.

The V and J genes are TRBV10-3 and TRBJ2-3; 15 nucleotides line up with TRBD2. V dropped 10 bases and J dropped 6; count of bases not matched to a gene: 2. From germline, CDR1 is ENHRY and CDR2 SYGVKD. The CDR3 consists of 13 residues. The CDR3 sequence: CATGTSGGDTQYF. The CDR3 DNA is TGTGCCACCGGGACTAGCGGGGGGGATACGCAGTATTTT.

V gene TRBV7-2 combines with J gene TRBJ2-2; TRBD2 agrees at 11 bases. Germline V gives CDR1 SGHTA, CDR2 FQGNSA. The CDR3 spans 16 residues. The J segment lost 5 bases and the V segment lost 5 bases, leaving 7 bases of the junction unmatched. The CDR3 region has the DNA TGTGCCAGCAGCCCACCCAGACTAGCGGGAACCGGGGAGCTGTTTTTT. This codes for CASSPPRLAGTGELFF.

The CDR3 DNA reads TGCGCCAGCAGCTTGGCGGCAGGGAGGAACAATGAGCAGTTCTTC. Encoded protein: CASSLAAGRNNEQFF. The V call is TRBV5-1, the J call TRBJ2-1; a weak D match, TRBD2 (6 bases). V was pared by 0 bases and J by 5 bases, with 12 bases between. The CDR3 sequence is 15 residues long. Germline assignment: CDR1 SGHRS and CDR2 YFSETQ. Using reference TRBV5-1 and TRBJ2-1 for the parts outside the CDR3, the full variable domain is KAGVTQTPRYLIKTRGQQVTLSCSPISGHRSVSWYQQTPGQGLQFLFEYFSETQRNKGNFPGRFSGRQFSNSRSEMNVSTLELGDSALYLCASSLAAGRNNEQFFGPGTRLTVL.

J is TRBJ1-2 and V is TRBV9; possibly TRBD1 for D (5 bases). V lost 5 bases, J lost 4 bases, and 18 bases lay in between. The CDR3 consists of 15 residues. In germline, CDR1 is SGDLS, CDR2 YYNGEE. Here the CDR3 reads CASSGPFRQTYGYTF. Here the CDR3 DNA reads TGTGCCAGCAGTGGCCCCTTCAGACAGACCTATGGCTACACCTTC. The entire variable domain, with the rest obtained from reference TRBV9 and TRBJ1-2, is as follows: DSGVTQTPKHLITATGQRVTLRCSPRSGDLSVYWYQQSLDQGLQFLIQYYNGEERAKGNILERFSAQQFPDLHSELNLSSLELGDSALYFCASSGPFRQTYGYTFGSGTRLTVV.

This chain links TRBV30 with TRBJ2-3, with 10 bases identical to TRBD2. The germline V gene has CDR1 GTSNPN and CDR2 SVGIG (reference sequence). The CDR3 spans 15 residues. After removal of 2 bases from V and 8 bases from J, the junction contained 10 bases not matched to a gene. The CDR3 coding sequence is TGTGCCTGGAGTATTGGGCTAGCGGGAGTCGGTACGCAGTATTTT. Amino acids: CAWSIGLAGVGTQYF.

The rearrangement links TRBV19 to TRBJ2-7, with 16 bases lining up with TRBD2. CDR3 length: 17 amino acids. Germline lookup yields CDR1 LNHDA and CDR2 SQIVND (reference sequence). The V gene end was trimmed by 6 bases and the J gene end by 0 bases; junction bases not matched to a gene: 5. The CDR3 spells CASSRGLAGGDSYEQYF. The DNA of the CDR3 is TGTGCCAGTAGCCGGGGACTAGCGGGAGGGGACTCCTACGAGCAGTACTTC.

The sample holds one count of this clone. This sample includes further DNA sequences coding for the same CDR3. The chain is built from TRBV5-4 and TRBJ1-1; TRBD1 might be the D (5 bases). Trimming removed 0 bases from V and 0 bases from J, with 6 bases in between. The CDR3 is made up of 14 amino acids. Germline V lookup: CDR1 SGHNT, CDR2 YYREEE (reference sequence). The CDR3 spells CASSLGGLNTEAFF. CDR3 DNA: TGTGCCAGCAGCTTGGGGGGACTGAACACTGAAGCTTTCTTT. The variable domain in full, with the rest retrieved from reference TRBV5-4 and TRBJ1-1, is ETGVTQSPTHLIKTRGQQVTLRCSSQSGHNTVSWYQQALGQGPQFIFQYYREEENGRGNFPPRFSGLQFPNYSSELNVNALELDDSALYLCASSLGGLNTEAFFGQGTRLTVV.

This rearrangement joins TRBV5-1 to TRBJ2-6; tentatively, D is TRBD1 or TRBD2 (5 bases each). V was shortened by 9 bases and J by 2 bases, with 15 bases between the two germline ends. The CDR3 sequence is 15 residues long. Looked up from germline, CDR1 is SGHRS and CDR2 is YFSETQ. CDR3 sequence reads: CATKPGDAGANVLTF. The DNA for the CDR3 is TGCGCCACCAAACCCGGGGACGCTGGGGCCAACGTCCTGACTTTC.

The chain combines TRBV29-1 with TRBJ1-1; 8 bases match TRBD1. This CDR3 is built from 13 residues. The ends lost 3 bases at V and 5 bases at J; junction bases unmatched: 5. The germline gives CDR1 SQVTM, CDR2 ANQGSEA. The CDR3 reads CSVERGTGTEAFF. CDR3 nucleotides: TGCAGCGTTGAGAGGGGGACAGGAACTGAAGCTTTCTTT.

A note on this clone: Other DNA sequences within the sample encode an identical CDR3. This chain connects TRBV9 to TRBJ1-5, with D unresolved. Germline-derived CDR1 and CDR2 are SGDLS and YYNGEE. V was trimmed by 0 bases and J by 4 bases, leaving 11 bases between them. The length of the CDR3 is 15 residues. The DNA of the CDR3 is TGTGCCAGCAGCGTAGGGAAGGCCCCGAATCAGCCCCAGCATTTT. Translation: CASSVGKAPNQPQHF.

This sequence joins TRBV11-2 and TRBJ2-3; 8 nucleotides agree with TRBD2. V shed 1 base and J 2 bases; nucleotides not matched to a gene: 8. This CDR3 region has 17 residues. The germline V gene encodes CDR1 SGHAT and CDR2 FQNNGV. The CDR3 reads CASSLVLGLAFTDTQYF. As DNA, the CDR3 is TGTGCCAGCAGCTTAGTCCTAGGACTAGCATTCACAGATACGCAGTATTTT.

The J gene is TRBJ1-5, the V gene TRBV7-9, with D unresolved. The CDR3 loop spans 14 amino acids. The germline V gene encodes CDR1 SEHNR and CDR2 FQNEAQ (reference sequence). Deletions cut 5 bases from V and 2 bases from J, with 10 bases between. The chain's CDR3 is CASSPRGGNQPQHF. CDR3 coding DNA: TGTGCCAGCAGCCCCCGCGGGGGCAATCAGCCCCAGCATTTT.

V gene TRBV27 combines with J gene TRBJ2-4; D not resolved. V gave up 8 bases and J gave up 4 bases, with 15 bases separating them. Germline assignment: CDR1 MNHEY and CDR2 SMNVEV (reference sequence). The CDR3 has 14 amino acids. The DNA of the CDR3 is TGTGCCAGCGGAATGCTTGAACCAAAAAACATTCAGTACTTC. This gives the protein CASGMLEPKNIQYF.

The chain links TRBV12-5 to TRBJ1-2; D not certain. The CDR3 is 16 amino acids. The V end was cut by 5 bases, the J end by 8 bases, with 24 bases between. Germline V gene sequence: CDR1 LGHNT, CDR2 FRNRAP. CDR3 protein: CASGTDLRPYGSGYTF. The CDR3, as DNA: TGTGCTAGTGGTACCGACCTTAGGCCATATGGTTCCGGCTACACCTTC.

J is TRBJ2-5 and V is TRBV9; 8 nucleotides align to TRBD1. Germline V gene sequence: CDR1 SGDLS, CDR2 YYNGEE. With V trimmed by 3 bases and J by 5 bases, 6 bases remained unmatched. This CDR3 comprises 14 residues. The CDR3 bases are TGTGCCAGCAGCGCCGACAGGGGATGGGAGACCCAGTACTTC. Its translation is CASSADRGWETQYF.

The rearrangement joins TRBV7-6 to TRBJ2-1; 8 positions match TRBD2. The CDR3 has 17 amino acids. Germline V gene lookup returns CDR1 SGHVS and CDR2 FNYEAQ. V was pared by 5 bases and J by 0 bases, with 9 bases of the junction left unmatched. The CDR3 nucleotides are TGTGCCAGCAGCCTCGGGATAGCGGGGAGCTCCTACAATGAGCAGTTCTTC. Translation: CASSLGIAGSSYNEQFF.

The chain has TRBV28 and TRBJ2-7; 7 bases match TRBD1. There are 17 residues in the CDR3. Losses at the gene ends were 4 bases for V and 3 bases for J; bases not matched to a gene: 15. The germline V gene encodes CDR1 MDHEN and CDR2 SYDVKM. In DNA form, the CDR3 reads TGTGCCAGCAGTTCCTCCAGACAGGGATCCGTATTCTACGAGCAGTACTTC. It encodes CASSSSRQGSVFYEQYF. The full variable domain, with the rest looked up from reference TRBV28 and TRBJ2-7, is DVKVTQSSRYLVKRTGEKVFLECVQDMDHENMFWYRQDPGLGLRLIYFSYDVKMKEKGDIPEGYSVSREKKERFSLILESASTNQTSMYLCASSSSRQGSVFYEQYFGPGTRLTVT.

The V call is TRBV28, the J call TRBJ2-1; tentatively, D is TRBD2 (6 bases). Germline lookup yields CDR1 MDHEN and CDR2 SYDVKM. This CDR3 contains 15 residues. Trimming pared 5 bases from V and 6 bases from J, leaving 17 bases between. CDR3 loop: CASSPTSGGPNEQFF. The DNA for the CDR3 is TGTGCCAGCAGTCCCACCTCCGGGGGACCCAATGAGCAGTTCTTC.

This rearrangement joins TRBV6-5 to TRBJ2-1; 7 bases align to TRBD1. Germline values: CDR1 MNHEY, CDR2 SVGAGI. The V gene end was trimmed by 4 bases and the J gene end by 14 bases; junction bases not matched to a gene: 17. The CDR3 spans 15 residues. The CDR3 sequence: CASSSQYRDRAIEFF. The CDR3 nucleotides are TGTGCCAGCAGTTCACAATATAGGGACAGAGCAATAGAGTTCTTC.

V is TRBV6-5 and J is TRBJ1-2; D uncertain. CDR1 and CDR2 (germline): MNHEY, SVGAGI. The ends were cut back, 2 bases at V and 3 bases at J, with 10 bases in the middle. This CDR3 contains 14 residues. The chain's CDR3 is CASSYGGTYYGYTF. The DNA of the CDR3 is TGTGCCAGCAGTTACGGCGGCACATACTATGGCTACACCTTC.